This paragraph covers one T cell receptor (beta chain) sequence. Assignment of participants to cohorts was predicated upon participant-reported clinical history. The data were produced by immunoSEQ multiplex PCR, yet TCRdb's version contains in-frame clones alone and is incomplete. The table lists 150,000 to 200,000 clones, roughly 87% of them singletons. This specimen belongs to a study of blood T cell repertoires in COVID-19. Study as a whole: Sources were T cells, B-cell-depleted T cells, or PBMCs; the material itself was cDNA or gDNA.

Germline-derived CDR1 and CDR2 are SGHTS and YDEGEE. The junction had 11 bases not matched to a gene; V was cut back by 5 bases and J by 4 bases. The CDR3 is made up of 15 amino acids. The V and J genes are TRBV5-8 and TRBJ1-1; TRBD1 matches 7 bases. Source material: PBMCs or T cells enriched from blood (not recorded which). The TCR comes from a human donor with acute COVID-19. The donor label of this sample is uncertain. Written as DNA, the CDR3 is TGTGCCAGCAGTCTCCGGACAGGCTGGCGCACTGAAGCTTTCTTT. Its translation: CASSLRTGWRTEAFF.